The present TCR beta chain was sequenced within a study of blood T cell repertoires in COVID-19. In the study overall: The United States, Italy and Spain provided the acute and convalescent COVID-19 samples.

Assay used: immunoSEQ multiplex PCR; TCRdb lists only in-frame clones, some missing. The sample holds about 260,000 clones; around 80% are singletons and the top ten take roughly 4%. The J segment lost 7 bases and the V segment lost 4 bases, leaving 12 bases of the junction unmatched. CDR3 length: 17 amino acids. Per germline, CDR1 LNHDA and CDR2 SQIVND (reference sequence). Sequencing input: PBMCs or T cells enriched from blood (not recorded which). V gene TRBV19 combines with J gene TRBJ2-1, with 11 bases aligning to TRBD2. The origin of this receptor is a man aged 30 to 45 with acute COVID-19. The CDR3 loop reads CASSRRVAGGPGNEQFF. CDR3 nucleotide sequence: TGTGCCAGTAGTAGAAGAGTAGCGGGAGGGCCGGGAAATGAGCAGTTCTTC.